This T cell receptor (beta chain) was sequenced during a study of shared clonotypes between healthy human individuals. General study points: The four-donor shared clonotypes exceeded non-shared clonotypes in generation probability, with non-shared ones scoring lower.

Trimming left V 8 bases short and J 4 bases short, with 6 bases between. The CDR3 totals 10 residues. CDR1 KGHSH and CDR2 LQKENI come from the germline V gene. Each sample came from a Caucasian adult donor living in Nashville, Tennessee. Repertoires were generated with immunoSEQ multiplex PCR, while TCRdb's copy carries only in-frame clones and drops some. This table holds around 700,000 clones, around 72% found once. As concerns this clone: The target antigen is unknown.

Sample: memory CD4+ T cells sorted from blood. Specified subset: CD45RA-negative fraction. V is TRBV18 and J is TRBJ2-7; D is unclear. This TCR derives from a woman in her twenties or thirties in good health. The CDR3 DNA follows: TGTGCCAGCGCCCCTTACGAGCAGTACTTC. It yields the protein CASAPYEQYF.